Each of the 32 T cell receptor beta chains below was sequenced from the same sample in a study of shared clonotypes between healthy human individuals. Naive-designated CD8 cells lacked CD45RO, were positively enriched for CCR7, and omitted terminally differentiated effector memory CD45RA+ cells. Profiled with immunoSEQ multiplex PCR; TCRdb holds only in-frame clones, not every one. Here the sample spans hundreds of thousands of clones, 96% being singletons. The sequenced sample was naive CD8+ T cells sorted from blood. These receptors all come from a woman aged 25 to 39 in good health.

This rearrangement joins TRBV9 to TRBJ2-3, with a possible D match to TRBD2 (6 bases). V lost 4 bases and J lost 1, with 13 bases in between. The CDR3 covers 15 residues. In germline, CDR1 is SGDLS, CDR2 YYNGEE. DNA of the CDR3: TGTGCCAGCAGCATACTAGCAGTTGGCACAGATACGCAGTATTTT. The encoded protein is CASSILAVGTDTQYF. Based on the CDR3 plus reference TRBV9 and TRBJ2-3, the full variable domain is DSGVTQTPKHLITATGQRVTLRCSPRSGDLSVYWYQQSLDQGLQFLIQYYNGEERAKGNILERFSAQQFPDLHSELNLSSLELGDSALYFCASSILAVGTDTQYFGPGTRLTVL.

This chain uses TRBV28 with TRBJ2-7; D possibly corresponds to TRBD2 (7 bases). V was cut by 6 bases and J by 4 bases, with 16 bases left in between. Germline V gene sequence: CDR1 MDHEN, CDR2 SYDVKM. This CDR3 spans 14 amino acids. Here the CDR3 reads CASSIAGAGYEQYF. The CDR3 DNA is TGTGCCAGCAGCATTGCGGGGGCGGGGTACGAGCAGTACTTC.

The chain joins TRBV4-1 to TRBJ2-2; the match to TRBD1 covers 7 bases. The CDR3 length is 14 residues. The J segment lost 4 bases and the V segment lost 4 bases, leaving 3 bases of the junction unmatched. Per germline, CDR1 MGHRA and CDR2 YSYEKL. CDR3 in DNA: TGCGCCAGCAGCCTCAGGGGGTTCACCGGGGAGCTGTTTTTT. It specifies CASSLRGFTGELFF.

The gene calls are TRBV6-1 and TRBJ2-7, with D perhaps matching TRBD1 (6 bases). CDR3 size: 14 residues. Per the germline V gene, CDR1 is MNHNS and CDR2 is SASEGT. V lost 0 bases and J lost 3, with 9 bases in between. The CDR3 bases are TGTGCCAGCAGTGAAGCTGGACAGATCTACGAGCAGTACTTC. This translates into CASSEAGQIYEQYF.

With respect to this clone: This CDR3 fails to terminate in the conserved phenylalanine or tryptophan, so it likely reflects a read error. The chain combines TRBV6-5 with TRBJ2-7; D gene ambiguous. Trimming removed 6 bases at V and 2 bases at J, with 11 bases between. There are 13 residues in the CDR3. Germline CDR1 is MNHEY and CDR2 is SVGAGI. CDR3: CASRPSAAYEQYL. The CDR3 bases are TGTGCCAGCAGACCCAGCGCTGCCTACGAGCAGTACCTC.

A single count supports this clone. This chain connects TRBV5-1 to TRBJ2-7; TRBD1 might be the D (6 bases). V lost 0 bases and J 5 bases, leaving 15 bases between the germline ends. Germline lookup yields CDR1 SGHRS and CDR2 YFSETQ. The CDR3 has 15 residues. DNA of the CDR3: TGCGCCAGCAGCTTGGTCCAGGGGAATCGCAACGAGCAGTACTTC. This codes for CASSLVQGNRNEQYF.

V gene TRBV6-1 combines with J gene TRBJ2-7; D is uncertain. Germline-derived CDR1 and CDR2 are MNHNS and SASEGT. The CDR3 extends over 14 amino acids. The ends were cut back, 6 bases at V and 2 bases at J, with 14 bases in the middle. CDR3 bases: TGTGCCAGCAGCGCTCAACGGGCTGCCTACGAGCAGTACTTC. This translates into CASSAQRAAYEQYF.

The rearrangement joins TRBV5-1 to TRBJ2-3, with a weak D call TRBD1 (6 bases). Germline values: CDR1 SGHRS, CDR2 YFSETQ. V lost 3 bases to trimming and J lost 1 base, with 12 bases between them. CDR3 length equals 15 residues. CDR3 protein: CASSWKGERTDTQYF. CDR3 sequence (DNA): TGCGCCAGCAGCTGGAAGGGGGAGCGCACAGATACGCAGTATTTT.

The chain has TRBV2 and TRBJ2-6, with D perhaps TRBD1 (5 bases). The CDR3 loop spans 16 amino acids. Trimming took off 6 bases at V and 0 bases at J, with 12 bases between the two ends. Per germline, CDR1 SNHLY and CDR2 FYNNEI. CDR3 nucleotides: TGTGCCAGCAGGGGCGACAGAAACTCTGGGGCCAACGTCCTGACTTTC. This translates into CASRGDRNSGANVLTF.

The chain has TRBV28 and TRBJ2-1; TRBD1 is a possible D gene (6 bases). Germline V gene sequence: CDR1 MDHEN, CDR2 SYDVKM. The CDR3 is 15 residues long. V was cut by 6 bases and J by 0 bases, with 12 bases left in between. Here the CDR3 DNA reads TGTGCCAGCAGAAGAGACAGGAGCTCCTACAATGAGCAGTTCTTC. It is translated as CASRRDRSSYNEQFF.

A note on this clone: In the same sample, other DNA sequences code for this CDR3. The chain links TRBV27 to TRBJ2-5; D is unresolved. The J call is doubtful: the DNA matches TRBJ2-7 better. The germline CDR1 and CDR2 sequences are MNHEY and SMNVEV (reference sequence). The CDR3 runs 13 residues. The CDR3 spells CASSLGLAYEQYF. In DNA, the CDR3 is TGTGCCAGCAGTTTAGGGCTAGCCTACGAGCAGTACTTC.

The chain links TRBV5-4 to TRBJ1-1; 7 bases are shared with TRBD1. Germline trimming cut 4 bases from V and 5 bases from J; bases unmatched to any gene: 8. The CDR3 runs 14 residues. CDR1 and CDR2 from the germline V gene are SGHNT and YYREEE (reference sequence). As DNA, the CDR3 is TGTGCCAGCAGCCCCTGGCAGGGGGGAACTGAAGCTTTCTTT. This codes for CASSPWQGGTEAFF.

The J gene is TRBJ2-7, the V gene TRBV5-1, with TRBD2 matching over 7 bases. The junction had 7 bases not matched to a gene; V was cut back by 3 bases and J by 1 base. The CDR3 sequence is 15 residues long. Germline V gene data show CDR1 as SGHRS and CDR2 as YFSETQ. CDR3 sequence: CASSSSRTRSYEQYF. As DNA, the CDR3 is TGCGCCAGCAGCTCCAGCCGGACTAGATCCTACGAGCAGTACTTC.

CDR3 bases: TGTGCCAGCAGTTCCAGACAGGGAGATGAAGCTTTCTTT. It codes for CASSSRQGDEAFF. This chain connects TRBV27 to TRBJ1-1, with TRBD1 matching over 7 bases. V gave up 4 bases and J gave up 7 bases; unmatched junction bases: 6. From germline, CDR1 is MNHEY and CDR2 SMNVEV (reference sequence). CDR3 length: 13 residues.

The rearrangement links TRBV11-2 to TRBJ2-1, with TRBD2 matching over 10 bases. The V gene end was trimmed by 5 bases and the J gene end by 4 bases; junction bases not matched to a gene: 8. The CDR3 runs 16 residues. The V gene's germline CDR1 is SGHAT and CDR2 FQNNGV. The CDR3 protein is CASSPRTSGLYNEQFF. DNA for the CDR3: TGTGCCAGCAGCCCAAGGACTAGCGGTTTATACAATGAGCAGTTCTTC.

The chain links TRBV7-9 to TRBJ1-1; a weak D match, TRBD1 (6 bases). CDR3 size: 15 residues. Trimming left V 7 bases short and J 2 bases short, with 17 bases between. CDR1 and CDR2 from the germline V gene are SEHNR and FQNEAQ (reference sequence). The CDR3 reads CASTNPDRTNTEAFF. Here the CDR3 DNA reads TGTGCCAGCACAAACCCGGACAGAACAAACACTGAAGCTTTCTTT.

This sequence joins TRBV19 and TRBJ2-7, with 9 positions matching TRBD1. Germline trimming cut 0 bases from V and 6 bases from J; bases unmatched to any gene: 3. The germline gives CDR1 LNHDA, CDR2 SQIVND (reference sequence). There are 14 residues in the CDR3. The CDR3 DNA reads TGTGCCAGTAGTATAGATCGGGACAGGGCCGAGCAGTACTTC. Protein product: CASSIDRDRAEQYF. Supplemented by reference TRBV19 and TRBJ2-7, the full variable domain reads DGGITQSPKYLFRKEGQNVTLSCEQNLNHDAMYWYRQDPGQGLRLIYYSQIVNDFQKGDIAEGYSVSREKKESFPLTVTSAQKNPTAFYLCASSIDRDRAEQYFGPGTRLTVT.

The genes are TRBV2 and TRBJ2-1, with a tentative D call TRBD1 (5 bases). In germline, CDR1 is SNHLY, CDR2 FYNNEI. This CDR3 region has 16 residues. Trimming pared 7 bases from V and 7 bases from J, leaving 23 bases between. The CDR3 DNA follows: TGTGCCAGCAATTGGCTCTCGCGAACAGGTGGGAATGAGCAGTTCTTC. It codes for CASNWLSRTGGNEQFF. Full variable domain (missing parts from reference TRBV2 and TRBJ2-1): EPEVTQTPSHQVTQMGQEVILRCVPISNHLYFYWYRQILGQKVEFLVSFYNNEISEKSEIFDDQFSVERPDGSNFTLKIRSTKLEDSAMYFCASNWLSRTGGNEQFFGPGTRLTVL.

The rearrangement links TRBV7-3 to TRBJ2-7; weak D call: TRBD1 (5 bases). CDR1 is SGHTA, CDR2 FQGTGA, per germline. The CDR3 extends over 14 amino acids. With 3 bases removed from V and 7 bases from J, the gap between germline ends came to 16 bases. The CDR3 coding sequence is TGTGCCAGCAGCTTCCAGAACAGGTTAAGGGAGCAGTACTTC. This sequence encodes CASSFQNRLREQYF.

The rearrangement joins TRBV13 to TRBJ2-6; D perhaps matches TRBD2 (6 bases). The V and J ends lost 5 bases and 0 bases respectively, with 20 bases between them. Germline CDR1 reads PRHDT; CDR2 reads FYEKMQ (reference sequence). The CDR3 sequence is 19 residues long. In DNA, the CDR3 is TGTGCCAGCAGCGCGGGACCCGGGACGGGTTACTCTGGGGCCAACGTCCTGACTTTC. Encoded protein: CASSAGPGTGYSGANVLTF.

This chain uses TRBV19 with TRBJ2-5; 12 nucleotides agree with TRBD2. The CDR3 totals 17 residues. Germline assignment: CDR1 LNHDA and CDR2 SQIVND (reference sequence). V gave up 0 bases and J gave up 4 bases; unmatched junction bases: 6. As DNA, the CDR3 is TGTGCCAGTAGTATAGATATAGAGACTAGCGGGAGAGAGACCCAGTACTTC. It yields the protein CASSIDIETSGRETQYF.

Here the CDR3 DNA reads TGTGCCAGCAGCGCCGACTACCACGAGCAGTACTTC. Translated: CASSADYHEQYF. The chain combines TRBV5-6 with TRBJ2-7, with D maybe TRBD2 (5 bases). The germline V gene has CDR1 SGHDT and CDR2 YYEEEE. There are 12 residues in the CDR3. V lost 4 bases, J lost 5 bases, and 10 bases lay in between.

The chain is built from TRBV19 and TRBJ2-7, with 7 bases identical to TRBD2. J lost 3 bases, V lost 5 bases, and 7 bases had no gene match. This CDR3 has 14 amino acids. Germline loops: CDR1 LNHDA, CDR2 SQIVND (reference sequence). The CDR3 coding sequence is TGTGCCAGTAGTGCCGCTGGCGGGAGCTACGAGCAGTACTTC. Residues: CASSAAGGSYEQYF. The full variable domain, rest sourced from reference TRBV19 and TRBJ2-7, is DGGITQSPKYLFRKEGQNVTLSCEQNLNHDAMYWYRQDPGQGLRLIYYSQIVNDFQKGDIAEGYSVSREKKESFPLTVTSAQKNPTAFYLCASSAAGGSYEQYFGPGTRLTVT.

V and J are TRBV5-6 and TRBJ1-2, with TRBD1 matching 10 bases. V was pared by 3 bases and J by 6 bases, with 5 bases of the junction left unmatched. Germline values: CDR1 SGHDT, CDR2 YYEEEE. This CDR3 has 14 residues. CDR3 residues: CASSSAGTGDGYTF. The CDR3 nucleotides read TGTGCCAGCAGCTCCGCCGGGACAGGGGATGGCTACACCTTC.

As regards this clone: Other DNA sequences of this sample code for an identical CDR3. This chain joins TRBV27 and TRBJ2-3; TRBD2 agrees at 8 bases. Trimming removed 0 bases from V and 0 bases from J; junction bases left unmatched: 2. CDR3 length equals 16 residues. Germline CDR1 is MNHEY and CDR2 is SMNVEV (reference sequence). Here the CDR3 reads CASSLSPSGSTDTQYF. The CDR3, as DNA: TGTGCCAGCAGTTTATCGCCTAGCGGGAGCACAGATACGCAGTATTTT.

CDR3: CASSLGLNEQFF. As DNA, the CDR3 is TGTGCCAGCAGTTTAGGTTTGAATGAGCAGTTCTTC. The chain has TRBV28 and TRBJ2-1; D uncertain. Trimming removed 2 bases from V and 7 bases from J, with 6 bases in between. CDR3 size: 12 residues. Germline V gives CDR1 MDHEN, CDR2 SYDVKM.

The V gene is TRBV7-2, the J gene TRBJ1-5; 9 bases fit TRBD1. Germline V gives CDR1 SGHTA, CDR2 FQGNSA. The CDR3 sequence is 16 residues long. J was trimmed by 5 bases and V by 5 bases; bases with no gene match: 10. CDR3 sequence reads: CASSQGTGRWDQPQHF. The CDR3 coding sequence is TGTGCCAGCAGCCAAGGGACAGGGAGATGGGATCAGCCCCAGCATTTT.

This clone was seen more than once but under ten times. V and J are TRBV7-9 and TRBJ1-1, with 7 bases identical to TRBD1. The germline CDR1 and CDR2 sequences are SEHNR and FQNEAQ (reference sequence). V trimming: 4 bases; J trimming: 5 bases; junction bases outside the gene matches: 13. This CDR3 has 16 amino acids. This CDR3 reads CASSSYRTGPKTEAFF. As DNA, the CDR3 is TGTGCCAGCAGCTCCTATAGGACAGGCCCGAAAACTGAAGCTTTCTTT. The full variable domain, completed using reference TRBV7-9 and TRBJ1-1, is DTGVSQNPRHKITKRGQNVTFRCDPISEHNRLYWYRQTLGQGPEFLTYFQNEAQLEKSRLLSDRFSAERPKGSFSTLEIQRTEQGDSAMYLCASSSYRTGPKTEAFFGQGTRLTVV.

The chain recombines TRBV10-1 with TRBJ2-7; D may be TRBD2 (5 bases). V shed 5 bases and J shed 3 bases, with 14 bases lying between them. Looked up from germline, CDR1 is WNHNN and CDR2 is SYGVQD (reference sequence). There are 14 residues in the CDR3. CDR3 protein: CASSPAERYYEQYF. Written as DNA, the CDR3 is TGCGCCAGCAGTCCAGCGGAAAGATACTACGAGCAGTACTTC.

The chain joins TRBV30 to TRBJ1-1, with a possible D match to TRBD1 (5 bases). Germline V gene data show CDR1 as GTSNPN and CDR2 as SVGIG (reference sequence). The CDR3 length is 13 residues. Deletions cut 4 bases from V and 1 base from J, with 10 bases between. DNA of the CDR3: TGTGCCTGGAACCTGACAGAGAACACTGAAGCTTTCTTT. Its translation: CAWNLTENTEAFF. Variable domain in full (rest from reference TRBV30 and TRBJ1-1): SQTIHQWPATLVQPVGSPLSLECTVEGTSNPNLYWYRQAAGRGLQLLFYSVGIGQISSEVPQNLSASRPQDRQFILSSKKLLLSDSGFYLCAWNLTENTEAFFGQGTRLTVV.

The chain links TRBV7-9 to TRBJ2-6; the D gene is possibly TRBD1 (6 bases). Trimming took off 4 bases at V and 4 bases at J, with 11 bases between the two ends. Looked up from germline, CDR1 is SEHNR and CDR2 is FQNEAQ (reference sequence). The CDR3 sequence is 15 residues long. The CDR3 nucleotides are TGTGCCAGCAGCTACAGGGTATCCGGGGCCAACGTCCTGACTTTC. Encoded protein: CASSYRVSGANVLTF. Drawing the rest from reference TRBV7-9 and TRBJ2-6, the complete variable domain is DTGVSQNPRHKITKRGQNVTFRCDPISEHNRLYWYRQTLGQGPEFLTYFQNEAQLEKSRLLSDRFSAERPKGSFSTLEIQRTEQGDSAMYLCASSYRVSGANVLTFGAGSRLTVL.

This chain links TRBV19 with TRBJ2-7; maybe TRBD1 (6 bases). Germline V lookup: CDR1 LNHDA, CDR2 SQIVND (reference sequence). V lost 5 bases and J 3 bases, leaving 11 bases between the germline ends. This CDR3 region has 13 residues. The CDR3 loop is CASSSAQGYEQYF. DNA for the CDR3: TGTGCCAGTAGTTCCGCACAGGGCTACGAGCAGTACTTC.